This TCR beta chain came from a study of cytomegalovirus exposure and HLA in healthy donors. The overall study: In a later analysis, it was reported that the 120 validation repertoires had been produced on the same platform as the 500 to 750 repertoires belonging to the first cohort.

Trimming removed 0 bases from V and 7 bases from J; junction bases left unmatched: 7. The CDR3 contains 14 residues. Germline CDR1 reads SQVTM; CDR2 reads ANQGSEA. Sequenced by immunoSEQ multiplex PCR; TCRdb stores in-frame clones only, minus some. The sample yields roughly 130,000 clones, 88% seen once. The chain links TRBV29-1 to TRBJ2-5; 8 positions match TRBD1. Sequenced: PBMCs. The origin of this receptor is a man aged 30-40 years in good health and CMV-seronegative. CDR3 protein: CSVEEGTGSGTQYF. The CDR3 bases are TGCAGCGTTGAAGAAGGGACAGGCTCGGGGACCCAGTACTTC.